Below, 23 T cell receptor beta chains from the same sample are listed, as sequenced in a study of control samples from healthy donors and cancer patients. Sequencing was performed with immunoSEQ multiplex PCR; in TCRdb, only in-frame clones are kept and a portion is missing. The sample records around 250,000 clones, approximately 80% being singletons. The specimen was PBMCs. These receptors were taken from a woman aged 55-69 years with lung cancer.

The J gene is TRBJ2-7, the V gene TRBV7-9, with D unresolved. V lost 0 bases and J lost 3, with 3 bases in between. This CDR3 is 12 amino acids long. CDR1 SEHNR and CDR2 FQNEAQ come from the germline V gene (reference sequence). CDR3 loop: CASSLADYEQYF. The DNA of the CDR3 is TGTGCCAGCAGCTTAGCTGACTACGAGCAGTACTTC.

The chain employs TRBV9 and TRBJ1-2, with 8 bases that match TRBD1. V was clipped by 0 bases and J by 4 bases; unmatched bases: 5. The CDR3 covers 15 residues. Germline V gene data show CDR1 as SGDLS and CDR2 as YYNGEE. For the CDR3, the DNA is TGTGCCAGCAGCGTAGAGGCAGGGGGCTTCTATGGCTACACCTTC. As protein: CASSVEAGGFYGYTF.

This chain joins TRBV5-4 and TRBJ2-5; 7 bases agree with TRBD2. The CDR3 contains 14 residues. With 5 bases clipped from V and 6 bases from J, the junction kept 10 bases outside the gene matches. Germline V lookup: CDR1 SGHNT, CDR2 YYREEE (reference sequence). CDR3 in amino acids: CASSSRDYEKTQYF. Written as DNA, the CDR3 is TGTGCCAGCAGTTCTCGGGACTACGAAAAGACCCAGTACTTC.

Worth noting for this clone: A read error may account for a junction end that differs from germline. The chain employs TRBV7-7 and TRBJ2-2; D might be TRBD2 (6 bases). The CDR3 is 16 residues long. Germline assignment: CDR1 SSHAT and CDR2 FNYEAQ (reference sequence). As DNA, the CDR3 is TGTGCTAGCAGCCAACGACTAGATGGGGTCACCGGGGAGCTGTTTTTT. Translation gives CASSQRLDGVTGELFF.

The chain has TRBV21-1 and TRBJ1-2; the D call in the table, TRBD1, was not verified against the DNA. TRBV21-1 is a pseudogene locus. CDR3 length: 16 amino acids. The CDR3 DNA reads TGTGCCAGCAGCAAAAAAAAGAGAGACAGGGCATATGGCTACACCTTC. This codes for CASSKKKRDRAYGYTF.

The rearrangement joins TRBV6-2 or TRBV6-3 to TRBJ2-1; TRBD2 agrees at 7 bases. The length of the CDR3 is 15 residues. The germline CDR1 and CDR2 sequences are MNHEY and SVGEGT. V lost 2 bases to trimming and J lost 10 bases; unmatched junction nucleotides: 11. The CDR3 loop is CASSYGRAKTGEQFF. DNA of the CDR3: TGTGCCAGCAGTTACGGGAGGGCCAAAACGGGAGAGCAGTTCTTC.

The V and J genes are TRBV19 and TRBJ1-1; D unresolved. CDR3 size: 15 residues. CDR1 is LNHDA and CDR2 is SQIVND in the germline V gene (reference sequence). Between the trimmed V and J ends, which lost 0 bases and 0 bases, there was a span of 8 bases. The chain's CDR3 is CASSIDQVMNTEAFF. The CDR3 nucleotides are TGTGCCAGTAGTATAGATCAGGTCATGAACACTGAAGCTTTCTTT.

The rearrangement joins TRBV4-1 to TRBJ2-3, with D perhaps being TRBD1 or TRBD2 (5 bases each). V was trimmed by 0 bases and J by 5 bases, leaving 15 bases between them. The germline gives CDR1 MGHRA, CDR2 YSYEKL. The CDR3 spans 16 residues. The DNA of the CDR3 is TGCGCCAGCAGCCAAGAGGGGACCCACGGCCTAGATACGCAGTATTTT. Translated, it gives CASSQEGTHGLDTQYF.

This clone was seen a few times. This chain connects TRBV27 to TRBJ2-7, with TRBD1 identical over 12 bases. There are 15 residues in the CDR3. CDR1 and CDR2 (germline): MNHEY, SMNVEV (reference sequence). Trimming took 7 bases from V and 7 from J; bases not matched to a gene: 11. Here the CDR3 reads CASKSPGQGAGEQYF. In DNA form, the CDR3 reads TGTGCCAGCAAGTCTCCGGGACAGGGGGCGGGGGAGCAGTACTTC.

This chain uses TRBV28 with TRBJ2-1, with 8 nucleotides matching TRBD2. Germline V gene data show CDR1 as MDHEN and CDR2 as SYDVKM. The J segment lost 3 bases and the V segment lost 5 bases, leaving 12 bases of the junction unmatched. The CDR3 consists of 17 residues. CDR3 sequence: CASSLGGSGNFYNEQFF. In DNA, the CDR3 is TGTGCCAGCAGTCTAGGTGGTAGCGGGAATTTCTACAATGAGCAGTTCTTC.

The CDR3 loop is CASGPDAGTGNTIYF. In nucleotides, the CDR3 is TGTGCTAGTGGTCCCGACGCGGGCACTGGAAACACCATATATTTT. This chain connects TRBV12-5 to TRBJ1-3; D is ambiguous. CDR1 is LGHNT and CDR2 is FRNRAP in the germline V gene. The germline V and J ends were trimmed by 5 bases and 2 bases, with 13 bases remaining between them. The CDR3 loop spans 15 amino acids.

The chain uses TRBV6-5 and TRBJ1-1; D ambiguous. The CDR3 contains 12 residues. The germline V gene has CDR1 MNHEY and CDR2 SVGAGI. Trimming took off 5 bases at V and 7 bases at J, with 11 bases between the two ends. The CDR3 nucleotides read TGTGCCAGCAGTCCCCCGGTTGGTGAAGCTTTCTTT. It translates to CASSPPVGEAFF.

Worth noting for this clone: This sequence may be a read error, since a much larger clone differs from it by one base. This sequence joins TRBV3-1 (or the pseudogene TRBV3-2) and TRBJ1-1, with unresolved D. The germline CDR1 and CDR2 sequences are LGHDT and YNNKEL (reference sequence). The V gene lost 2 bases and the J gene lost 1 base, with 5 bases spanning the gap. The CDR3 covers 13 residues. In DNA form, the CDR3 reads TGTGCCAGCAGCCAACACAGGAACACTGAAGCTTTCTTT. Residues: CASSQHRNTEAFF.

The V and J genes are TRBV5-1 and TRBJ1-2, with D possibly TRBD1 on 6 matching bases. The CDR3 is made up of 15 amino acids. Germline V gives CDR1 SGHRS, CDR2 YFSETQ. The germline V and J ends were trimmed by 0 bases and 2 bases, with 11 bases remaining between them. CDR3 coding DNA: TGCGCCAGCAGCTTGGGTGGGACAACCAACTATGGCTACACCTTC. Translation: CASSLGGTTNYGYTF.

This rearrangement joins TRBV6-1 to TRBJ1-2; D ambiguous. Germline assignment: CDR1 MNHNS and CDR2 SASEGT. The CDR3 length is 13 residues. Trimming stripped 0 bases from V and 4 bases from J, with 6 bases between. Here the CDR3 reads CASSEARGYGYTF. The CDR3 coding sequence is TGTGCCAGCAGTGAAGCGCGGGGCTATGGCTACACCTTC.

V usage is TRBV18 and J usage is TRBJ2-3; tentatively, D is TRBD1 (7 bases). There are 17 residues in the CDR3. Looked up from germline, CDR1 is KGHSH and CDR2 is LQKENI. V was clipped by 3 bases and J by 1 base, with 17 bases between them. The CDR3 DNA is TGTGCCAGCTCACCCCTACAGGGGAGGAAAGGCACAGATACGCAGTATTTT. Translated, it gives CASSPLQGRKGTDTQYF.

This sequence joins TRBV9 and TRBJ1-1, with D maybe TRBD1 (5 bases). In germline, CDR1 is SGDLS, CDR2 YYNGEE. The V end lost 4 bases, the J end lost 8 bases, and 15 bases lay between the germline ends. This CDR3 has 13 amino acids. The CDR3 bases are TGTGCCAGCAGCTCCTCTCCAGGGACCGAAGCTTTCTTT. It specifies CASSSSPGTEAFF. Looking up the rest from reference TRBV9 and TRBJ1-1 gives the full variable domain: DSGVTQTPKHLITATGQRVTLRCSPRSGDLSVYWYQQSLDQGLQFLIQYYNGEERAKGNILERFSAQQFPDLHSELNLSSLELGDSALYFCASSSSPGTEAFFGQGTRLTVV.

The rearrangement uses TRBV2 and TRBJ2-7; D is undetermined. This CDR3 has 12 residues. With 5 bases removed from V and 3 bases from J, the gap between germline ends came to 8 bases. Germline-derived CDR1 and CDR2 are SNHLY and FYNNEI. CDR3 nucleotides: TGTGCCAGCAGTCAAGAGGTCTACGAGCAGTACTTC. It codes for CASSQEVYEQYF.

The chain combines TRBV19 with TRBJ1-4; weak D call: TRBD1 (6 bases). Germline-derived CDR1 and CDR2 are LNHDA and SQIVND (reference sequence). V lost 2 bases and J lost 7, with 14 bases in between. The CDR3 is 15 amino acids. CDR3 protein: CASSIKRGGGEKLFF. The CDR3 DNA sequence: TGTGCCAGTAGTATAAAAAGAGGGGGTGGTGAAAAACTGTTTTTT.

The V call is TRBV19, the J call TRBJ2-4; D might be TRBD1 or TRBD2, each matching 6 bases. CDR3 length: 14 amino acids. Germline V gene sequence: CDR1 LNHDA, CDR2 SQIVND (reference sequence). Trimming removed 3 bases at V and 6 bases at J, with 12 bases between. The CDR3 sequence is CASSIGGRGNIQYF. The CDR3 region has the DNA TGTGCCAGTAGTATCGGGGGCCGGGGAAACATTCAGTACTTC.

The chain couples TRBV5-1 to TRBJ2-3; TRBD2 agrees at 9 bases. Trimming took 3 bases from V and 1 from J; bases not matched to a gene: 3. Germline loops: CDR1 SGHRS, CDR2 YFSETQ. The CDR3 is made up of 15 amino acids. CDR3 coding DNA: TGCGCCAGCAGCTCGAGCGGGGGGCGCACAGATACGCAGTATTTT. As protein: CASSSSGGRTDTQYF.

This chain links TRBV21-1 with TRBJ2-1. TRBV21-1 is listed as a pseudogene. CDR3 size: 14 residues. CDR3 DNA sequence: TGTGCCAGCAGCAAAAGGGGCGGGCGACCCGAGCAGTTCTTC. Protein product: CASSKRGGRPEQFF.

The table lists this clone with a count of one. This sequence joins TRBV27 and TRBJ2-4, with 9 bases identical to TRBD1. The CDR3 length is 16 residues. The V gene end was trimmed by 0 bases and the J gene end by 6 bases; junction bases not matched to a gene: 6. Germline assignment: CDR1 MNHEY and CDR2 SMNVEV (reference sequence). CDR3 sequence reads: CASSLSIPGQGNIQYF. CDR3 DNA sequence: TGTGCCAGCAGTTTATCGATCCCGGGACAGGGAAACATTCAGTACTTC.